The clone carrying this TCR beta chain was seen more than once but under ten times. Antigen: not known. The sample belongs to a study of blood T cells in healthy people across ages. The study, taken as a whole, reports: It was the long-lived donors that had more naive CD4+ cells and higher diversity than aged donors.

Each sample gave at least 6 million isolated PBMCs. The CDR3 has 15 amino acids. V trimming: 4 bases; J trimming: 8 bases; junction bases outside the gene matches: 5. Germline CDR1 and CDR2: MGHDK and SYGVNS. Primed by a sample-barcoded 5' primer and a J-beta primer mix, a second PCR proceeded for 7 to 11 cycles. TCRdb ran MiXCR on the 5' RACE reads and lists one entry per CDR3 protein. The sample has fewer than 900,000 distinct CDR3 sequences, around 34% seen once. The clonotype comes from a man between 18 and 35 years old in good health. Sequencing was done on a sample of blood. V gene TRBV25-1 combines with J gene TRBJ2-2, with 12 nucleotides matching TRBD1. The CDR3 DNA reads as TGTGCCAGCAGTGGGGGACAGGGGGCAACTGGGGAGCTGTTTTTT. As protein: CASSGGQGATGELFF.